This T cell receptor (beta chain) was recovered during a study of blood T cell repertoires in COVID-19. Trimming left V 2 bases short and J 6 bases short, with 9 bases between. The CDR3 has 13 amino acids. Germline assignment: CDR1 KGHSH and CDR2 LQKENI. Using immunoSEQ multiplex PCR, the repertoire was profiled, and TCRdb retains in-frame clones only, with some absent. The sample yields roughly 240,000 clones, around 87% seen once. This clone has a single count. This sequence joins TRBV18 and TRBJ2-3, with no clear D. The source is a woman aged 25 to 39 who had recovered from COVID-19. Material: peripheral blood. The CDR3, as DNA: TGTGCCAGCTCACCATTTATTCGGGATACGCAGTATTTT. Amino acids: CASSPFIRDTQYF.